This entry lists 12 T cell receptor beta chains sequenced from one sample in a study of shared clonotypes between healthy human individuals. Terminally differentiated effector memory CD45RA+ cells were excluded by CCR7 positive selection of CD45RO-negative cells. Clones were read by immunoSEQ multiplex PCR, and TCRdb kept only the in-frame ones, dropping some. Of around 620,000 clones listed, 85% to 95% were seen once; the top ten hold over 0.095%. Sequencing was done on a sample of naive CD8+ T cells sorted from blood. These receptors were taken from a young woman in good health.

This chain links TRBV11-2 with TRBJ2-7; D is uncertain. The germline V gene encodes CDR1 SGHAT and CDR2 FQNNGV. Trimming removed 0 bases at V and 5 bases at J, with 20 bases between. The CDR3 is 17 residues long. CDR3 coding DNA: TGTGCCAGCAGCTTAGATTATCGCTGGGTGGAATATGACGAGCAGTACTTC. Its translation: CASSLDYRWVEYDEQYF.

The rearrangement joins TRBV27 to TRBJ2-7; TRBD2 is a possible D gene (6 bases). V lost 6 bases, J lost 7 bases, and 16 bases lay in between. CDR1 MNHEY and CDR2 SMNVEV come from the germline V gene (reference sequence). This CDR3 is built from 13 residues. This CDR3 is CASRRLVEGEQYF. CDR3 DNA sequence: TGTGCCAGCAGGAGACTAGTTGAGGGGGAGCAGTACTTC.

The V gene is TRBV28, the J gene TRBJ2-7; D is tentatively TRBD1 or TRBD2 (5 bases each). Trimming cost V 2 bases and J 0 bases, with 14 bases left between them. The CDR3 runs to 16 residues. Germline V lookup: CDR1 MDHEN, CDR2 SYDVKM. The CDR3 loop is CASSLSHRRSSYEQYF. In nucleotides, the CDR3 is TGTGCCAGCAGTTTAAGTCACAGGAGGAGCTCCTACGAGCAGTACTTC.

This sequence joins TRBV23-1 and TRBJ2-1; TRBD2 matches at 9 bases. TRBV23-1 is annotated as an ORF whose role is uncertain. J was trimmed by 1 base and V by 2 bases; bases with no gene match: 9. This CDR3 contains 18 residues. The CDR3 region has the DNA TGCGCCAGCAGTCAACGTCCCGGCGGGAGGGCGTCCTACAATGAGCAGTTCTTC. Amino acid sequence: CASSQRPGGRASYNEQFF.

This rearrangement joins TRBV28 to TRBJ2-1; weak D call: TRBD2 (5 bases). V shed 10 bases and J shed 4 bases, with 14 bases lying between them. CDR3 length: 13 amino acids. CDR1 MDHEN and CDR2 SYDVKM come from the germline V gene. The CDR3, as DNA: TGTGCCATTTCAGGACTTTATTACAATGAGCAGTTCTTC. It translates to CAISGLYYNEQFF.

This chain links TRBV6-5 with TRBJ2-7, with D possibly called TRBD1 or TRBD2 (6 bases each). The CDR3 sequence is 14 residues long. Germline values: CDR1 MNHEY, CDR2 SVGAGI. V lost 5 bases to trimming and J lost 6 bases, with 17 bases between them. CDR3 in amino acids: CASSNYDRRGEQYF. The CDR3 DNA sequence: TGTGCCAGCAGTAACTATGACAGGCGGGGCGAGCAGTACTTC.

The V call is TRBV5-4, the J call TRBJ1-4; D may be TRBD1 (5 bases). The CDR3 is 13 residues long. Germline CDR1 reads SGHNT; CDR2 reads YYREEE (reference sequence). V lost 4 bases, J lost 8 bases, and 12 bases lay in between. CDR3 loop: CASSPFWGEKLFF. CDR3 DNA: TGTGCCAGCAGCCCCTTTTGGGGGGAAAAACTGTTTTTT.

In its sample, this clone was seen once. This chain uses TRBV5-4 with TRBJ2-1; D call uncertain. Germline lookup yields CDR1 SGHNT and CDR2 YYREEE (reference sequence). V was trimmed by 0 bases and J by 8 bases, leaving 6 bases between them. The CDR3 extends over 12 amino acids. CDR3 DNA: TGTGCCAGCAGCTTGGCTGTTGATGAGCAGTTCTTC. Its translation: CASSLAVDEQFF.

The gene calls are TRBV5-6 and TRBJ2-3; D may be TRBD2 (6 bases). The CDR3 length is 16 residues. CDR1 is SGHDT, CDR2 YYEEEE, per germline. Trimming took off 0 bases at V and 1 base at J, with 12 bases between the two ends. The CDR3 region is CASSLELATRTDTQYF. DNA for the CDR3: TGTGCCAGCAGCTTGGAGCTAGCGACACGCACAGATACGCAGTATTTT.

The chain uses TRBV4-1 and TRBJ2-1; D not resolved. The CDR3 contains 16 residues. V was pared by 3 bases and J by 0 bases, with 12 bases between. Looked up from germline, CDR1 is MGHRA and CDR2 is YSYEKL. The CDR3 sequence is CASSQSETYSYNEQFF. The CDR3 region has the DNA TGCGCCAGCAGCCAGTCAGAGACTTACTCCTACAATGAGCAGTTCTTC.

The J gene is TRBJ1-4, the V gene TRBV7-9; 7 nucleotides agree with TRBD1. The trim removed 5 bases at V and 4 bases at J, leaving 10 bases unmatched. Germline assignment: CDR1 SEHNR and CDR2 FQNEAQ (reference sequence). The CDR3 has 16 residues. The CDR3 loop is CASSRKTGEGNEKLFF. The DNA of the CDR3 is TGTGCCAGCAGCCGAAAAACAGGGGAGGGTAATGAAAAACTGTTTTTT.

The chain carries TRBV4-2 and TRBJ2-7; D unresolved. Germline V gene data show CDR1 as LGHNA and CDR2 as YNFKEQ. The CDR3 runs to 13 residues. The germline V and J ends were trimmed by 3 bases and 2 bases, with 8 bases remaining between them. The CDR3 loop is CASSQYGAYEQYF. CDR3 DNA: TGTGCCAGCAGCCAGTACGGAGCCTACGAGCAGTACTTC.